Shown below are 4 T cell receptor beta chains from a single sample sequenced in a study of blood T cell repertoires in COVID-19. The method was immunoSEQ multiplex PCR; TCRdb's version includes in-frame clones alone and lacks a portion of them. Altogether over 90,000 clones are present, approximately 80% being singletons, with the ten largest covering around 4.8%. The sequenced sample consisted of peripheral blood. These receptors were obtained from a man aged 80 or over with COVID-19, enrolled during active disease.

A word on this clone: A junction boundary mismatches the germline segment, possibly from a read error. The chain uses TRBV2 and TRBJ2-1, with 7 bases lining up with TRBD1. The CDR3 length is 15 residues. Germline CDR1 is SNHLY and CDR2 is FYNNEI. The CDR3 protein is CASREDRAIINEQFF. Here the CDR3 DNA reads TGTGCCAGCAGAGAAGACAGGGCTATTATCAATGAGCAGTTCTTC.

The rearrangement joins TRBV23-1 to TRBJ1-5, with D perhaps TRBD1 (5 bases). TRBV23-1 is known as an ORF, though its function is uncertain. This CDR3 has 16 residues. Trimming took 6 bases from V and 6 from J, leaving 21 bases between them. The CDR3 coding sequence is TGCGCCAGCAGCCCCCGGGCGTGGGGGGTCACTCAGCCCCAGCATTTT. Translated: CASSPRAWGVTQPQHF.

The V gene is TRBV11-2, the J gene TRBJ1-2; 9 positions match TRBD1. Germline V CDR1 and CDR2: SGHAT, FQNNGV. This CDR3 comprises 13 residues. J was trimmed by 8 bases and V by 5 bases; bases with no gene match: 6. CDR3 residues: CASSPGQGHGYTF. In DNA, the CDR3 is TGTGCCAGCAGCCCAGGACAGGGGCACGGCTACACCTTC.

The chain is built from TRBV9 and TRBJ2-3; 7 bases map to TRBD2. This CDR3 has 16 residues. The V and J ends lost 3 bases and 1 base, in that order; junction bases with no gene match: 8. Germline V gives CDR1 SGDLS, CDR2 YYNGEE. Here the CDR3 reads CASSAQVAGGTDTQYF. The CDR3 DNA reads as TGTGCCAGCAGCGCCCAAGTTGCGGGGGGCACAGATACGCAGTATTTT.